Presented here are 13 T cell receptor beta chains from one specimen sequenced in a study of shared clonotypes between healthy human individuals. Generated by immunoSEQ multiplex PCR, the TCRdb table keeps only in-frame clones and is missing some. This sample has about 2.5 million clones, with 85% to 95% found just once. Sequencing used naive CD4+ T cells from PBMCs. As to subset: CD45RA+ positively selected. The receptors derive from a man between 18 and 29 years old in good health. Some clones in this sample may be carry-over from other donors' samples.

This clone came up once. The chain couples TRBV7-8 to TRBJ2-3; TRBD2 is a possible D gene (5 bases). The CDR3 loop spans 14 amino acids. CDR1 is SGHVS and CDR2 is FQNEAQ in the germline V gene. V was shortened by 5 bases and J by 2 bases, with 11 bases between the two germline ends. CDR3 in amino acids: CASSPQRYTDTQYF. CDR3 DNA sequence: TGTGCCAGCAGCCCACAGCGGTACACAGATACGCAGTATTTT.

The chain joins TRBV11-2 to TRBJ2-7; possible D gene TRBD1, 6 bases. The CDR3 is 12 residues long. With 1 base removed from V and 9 bases from J, the gap between germline ends came to 10 bases. Germline loops: CDR1 SGHAT, CDR2 FQNNGV. As DNA, the CDR3 is TGTGCCAGCAGCTTAGTGGGGGCAGCGCAGTACTTC. This encodes CASSLVGAAQYF.

The CDR3 DNA follows: TGTGCCAGCAAAATTATCTCTGGAAACACCATATATTTT. The encoded protein is CASKIISGNTIYF. The gene calls are TRBV6-5 and TRBJ1-3, with unresolved D. This CDR3 contains 13 residues. Trimming took 7 bases from V and 0 from J, leaving 7 bases between them. Germline values: CDR1 MNHEY, CDR2 SVGAGI.

This clone was seen only once. This chain uses TRBV20-1 with TRBJ2-1; D remains unclear. This CDR3 contains 11 residues. The V end lost 5 bases, the J end lost 6 bases, and 8 bases lay between the germline ends. Germline CDR1 is DFQATT and CDR2 is SNEGSKA (reference sequence). CDR3 residues: CSAPRLNEQFF. Written as DNA, the CDR3 is TGCAGTGCTCCACGCCTCAATGAGCAGTTCTTC.

The J gene is TRBJ1-4, the V gene TRBV5-4; a weak D match, TRBD1 (6 bases). Trimming cost V 6 bases and J 7 bases, with 16 bases left between them. CDR1 is SGHNT and CDR2 is YYREEE in the germline V gene (reference sequence). CDR3 length: 14 amino acids. The CDR3 loop is CASTPGGGSEKLFF. Here the CDR3 DNA reads TGTGCCAGCACCCCGGGAGGGGGTTCTGAAAAACTGTTTTTT.

V is TRBV5-1 and J is TRBJ2-1; D is ambiguous. V gave up 3 bases and J gave up 1 base, with 14 bases separating them. The CDR3 loop spans 16 amino acids. Germline V CDR1 and CDR2: SGHRS, YFSETQ. CDR3 DNA sequence: TGCGCCAGCAGCTCCTTTCCGAGCGAATCCTACAATGAGCAGTTCTTC. This encodes CASSSFPSESYNEQFF.

The rearrangement links TRBV19 to TRBJ2-7; the D call may be TRBD1 or TRBD2 (5 bases each). Trimming pared 4 bases from V and 6 bases from J, leaving 13 bases between. The germline gives CDR1 LNHDA, CDR2 SQIVND (reference sequence). The CDR3 is made up of 13 amino acids. The CDR3: CASSTGRTGEQYF. The CDR3 nucleotides are TGTGCCAGTAGTACGGGACGGACTGGCGAGCAGTACTTC.

The chain couples TRBV7-8 to TRBJ1-4, with D tentatively TRBD1 (5 bases). Germline V CDR1 and CDR2: SGHVS, FQNEAQ. The CDR3 runs to 15 residues. Deletions cut 1 base from V and 5 bases from J, with 11 bases between. The CDR3 DNA reads as TGTGCCAGCAGCTTAGGCGGGACCCTAAATGAAAAACTGTTTTTT. Its translation is CASSLGGTLNEKLFF. The whole variable domain, filled in from reference TRBV7-8 and TRBJ1-4, reads GAGVSQSPRYKVAKRGQDVALRCDPISGHVSLFWYQQALGQGPEFLTYFQNEAQLDKSGLPSDRFFAERPEGSVSTLKIQRTQQEDSAVYLCASSLGGTLNEKLFFGSGTQLSVL.

CDR3 in DNA: TGTGCCAGTAGTCCCGGACAGGGGGCTGAAGCTTTCTTT. It specifies CASSPGQGAEAFF. The rearrangement uses TRBV19 and TRBJ1-1, with 10 bases aligning to TRBD1. The CDR3 extends over 13 amino acids. V dropped 5 bases and J dropped 6; count of bases not matched to a gene: 3. Germline V gene data show CDR1 as LNHDA and CDR2 as SQIVND (reference sequence).

The chain joins TRBV11-2 to TRBJ2-1; 8 nucleotides match TRBD2. Germline lookup yields CDR1 SGHAT and CDR2 FQNNGV. The CDR3 contains 14 residues. The J segment lost 3 bases and the V segment lost 7 bases, leaving 5 bases of the junction unmatched. The CDR3 nucleotides are TGTGCCAGCATGCGGGGGACTAGCTACAATGAGCAGTTCTTC. Its translation is CASMRGTSYNEQFF.

The chain uses TRBV4-2 and TRBJ1-1, with 12 bases aligning to TRBD1. CDR1 and CDR2 from the germline V gene are LGHNA and YNFKEQ. The CDR3 is 16 residues long. V shed 4 bases and J 3 bases; nucleotides not matched to a gene: 6. CDR3 in amino acids: CASSRGGTGGYTEAFF. Here the CDR3 DNA reads TGTGCCAGCAGCCGGGGCGGGACAGGGGGCTACACTGAAGCTTTCTTT.

This chain joins TRBV15 and TRBJ1-2; 7 bases line up with TRBD1. The CDR3 spans 16 residues. Germline CDR1 reads LNHNV; CDR2 reads YYDKDF (reference sequence). The V segment lost 3 bases and the J segment 3 bases; nucleotides outside the gene matches: 10. The CDR3 loop reads CATSSDQGVWDYGYTF. The CDR3 DNA reads TGTGCCACCAGCAGTGACCAGGGGGTTTGGGACTATGGCTACACCTTC.

The chain carries TRBV7-2 and TRBJ2-7, with a weak D call TRBD2 (6 bases). V was trimmed by 0 bases and J by 2 bases, leaving 14 bases between them. This CDR3 has 16 residues. CDR1 is SGHTA, CDR2 FQGNSA, per germline. The CDR3 loop reads CASSLALSGTPYEQYF. DNA of the CDR3: TGTGCCAGCAGCTTAGCGTTATCAGGGACTCCCTACGAGCAGTACTTC. Filled out from reference TRBV7-2 and TRBJ2-7, the complete variable domain reads GAGVSQSPSNKVTEKGKDVELRCDPISGHTALYWYRQSLGQGLEFLIYFQGNSAPDKSGLPSDRFSAERTGGSVSTLTIQRTQQEDSAVYLCASSLALSGTPYEQYFGPGTRLTVT.